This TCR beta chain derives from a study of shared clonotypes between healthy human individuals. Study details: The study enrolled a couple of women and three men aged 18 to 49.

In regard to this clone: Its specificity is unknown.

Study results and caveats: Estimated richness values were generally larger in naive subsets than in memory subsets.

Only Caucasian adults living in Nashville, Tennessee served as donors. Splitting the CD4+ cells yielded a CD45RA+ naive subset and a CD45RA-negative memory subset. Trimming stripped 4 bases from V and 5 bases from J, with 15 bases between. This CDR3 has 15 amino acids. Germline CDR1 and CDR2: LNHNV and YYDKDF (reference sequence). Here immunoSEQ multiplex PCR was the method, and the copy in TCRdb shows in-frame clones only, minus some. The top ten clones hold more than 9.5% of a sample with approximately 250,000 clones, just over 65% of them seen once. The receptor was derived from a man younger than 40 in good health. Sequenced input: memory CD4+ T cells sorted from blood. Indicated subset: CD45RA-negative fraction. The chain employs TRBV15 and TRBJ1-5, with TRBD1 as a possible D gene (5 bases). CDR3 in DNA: TGTGCCACCAGCAAGGTCAGGGACGTATATCAGCCCCAGCATTTT. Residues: CATSKVRDVYQPQHF.